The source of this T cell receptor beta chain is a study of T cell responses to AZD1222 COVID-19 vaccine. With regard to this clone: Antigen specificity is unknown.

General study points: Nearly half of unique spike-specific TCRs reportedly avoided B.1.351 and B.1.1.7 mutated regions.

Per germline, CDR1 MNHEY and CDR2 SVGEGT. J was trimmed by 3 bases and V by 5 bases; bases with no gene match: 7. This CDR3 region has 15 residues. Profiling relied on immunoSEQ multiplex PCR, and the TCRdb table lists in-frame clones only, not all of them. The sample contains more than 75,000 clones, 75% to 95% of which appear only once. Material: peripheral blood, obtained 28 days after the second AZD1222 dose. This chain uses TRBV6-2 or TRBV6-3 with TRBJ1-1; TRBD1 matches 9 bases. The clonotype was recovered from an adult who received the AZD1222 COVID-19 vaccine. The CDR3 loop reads CASSGPRQGDTEAFF. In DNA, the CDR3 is TGTGCCAGCAGTGGACCCCGACAGGGGGACACTGAAGCTTTCTTT.